This T cell receptor (beta chain) was recovered during a study of blood T cell repertoires in COVID-19. Study-level information: PBMCs, B-cell-depleted T cells, or T cells were the source of the cDNA or gDNA that made up the material.

With 5 bases removed from V and 1 base from J, the gap between germline ends came to 16 bases. The germline V gene has CDR1 SGHNT and CDR2 YYREEE (reference sequence). The CDR3 is 15 residues long. Here immunoSEQ multiplex PCR was the method, and the copy in TCRdb shows in-frame clones only, minus some. The sample lists more than 6,000 clones, more than 80% seen once, with roughly a tenth in the top ten. Input material: peripheral blood. The chain links TRBV5-4 to TRBJ2-7, with D perhaps TRBD2 (6 bases). This TCR derives from a human donor with active COVID-19. The donor label of this sample is uncertain. The CDR3 spells CASSFDRDFSYEQYF. The CDR3 nucleotides read TGTGCCAGCAGTTTCGACCGGGACTTTTCCTACGAGCAGTACTTC.